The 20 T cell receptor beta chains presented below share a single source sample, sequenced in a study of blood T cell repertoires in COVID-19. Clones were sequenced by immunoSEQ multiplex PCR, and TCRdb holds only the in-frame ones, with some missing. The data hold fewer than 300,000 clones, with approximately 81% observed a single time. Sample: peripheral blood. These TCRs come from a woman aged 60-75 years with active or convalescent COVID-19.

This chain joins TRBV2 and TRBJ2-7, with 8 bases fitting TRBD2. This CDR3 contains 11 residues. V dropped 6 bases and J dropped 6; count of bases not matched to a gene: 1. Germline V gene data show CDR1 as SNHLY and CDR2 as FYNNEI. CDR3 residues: CASRGTSEQYF. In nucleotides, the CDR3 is TGTGCCAGCAGGGGGACTAGCGAGCAGTACTTC.

The CDR3 region is CASSKGQGGRNQPQHF. The DNA of the CDR3 is TGTGCCAGCAGCAAAGGACAGGGTGGAAGGAATCAGCCCCAGCATTTT. The chain links TRBV21-1 to TRBJ1-5; the table's D call of TRBD1 was not tested on the DNA. TRBV21-1 is a documented pseudogene. CDR3 size: 16 residues.

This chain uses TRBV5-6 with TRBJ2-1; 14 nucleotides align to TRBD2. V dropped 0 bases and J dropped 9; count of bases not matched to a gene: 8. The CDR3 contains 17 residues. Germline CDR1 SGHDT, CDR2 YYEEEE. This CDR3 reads CASSLGLAGGPISEQFF. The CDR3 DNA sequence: TGTGCCAGCAGCTTGGGACTAGCGGGGGGGCCTATCAGTGAGCAGTTCTTC.

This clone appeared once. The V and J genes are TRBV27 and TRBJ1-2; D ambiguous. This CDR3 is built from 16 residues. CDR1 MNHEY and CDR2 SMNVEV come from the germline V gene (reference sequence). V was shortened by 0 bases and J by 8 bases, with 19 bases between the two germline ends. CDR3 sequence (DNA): TGTGCCAGCAGTTTATCTGCGCCGGGGAGGGCTGGCGGCTACACCTTC. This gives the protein CASSLSAPGRAGGYTF.

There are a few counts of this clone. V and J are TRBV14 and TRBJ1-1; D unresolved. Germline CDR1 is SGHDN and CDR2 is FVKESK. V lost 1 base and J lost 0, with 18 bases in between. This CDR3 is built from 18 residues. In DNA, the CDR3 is TGTGCCAGCAGCCAAGGCCTATCGACCGCGACACTGAACACTGAAGCTTTCTTT. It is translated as CASSQGLSTATLNTEAFF.

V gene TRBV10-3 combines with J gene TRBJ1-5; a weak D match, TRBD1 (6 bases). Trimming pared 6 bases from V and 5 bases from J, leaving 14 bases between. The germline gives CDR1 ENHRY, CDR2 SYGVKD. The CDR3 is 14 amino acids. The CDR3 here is CAIRDSFSDQPQHF. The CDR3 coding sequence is TGTGCCATCAGGGACAGCTTTAGTGATCAGCCCCAGCATTTT.

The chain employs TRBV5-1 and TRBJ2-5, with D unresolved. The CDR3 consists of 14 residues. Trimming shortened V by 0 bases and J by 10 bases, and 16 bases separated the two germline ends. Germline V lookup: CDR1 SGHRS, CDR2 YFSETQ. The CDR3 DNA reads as TGCGCCAGCAGCTTGGTCTCGGCGGTAGATGACCAGTACTTC. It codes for CASSLVSAVDDQYF.

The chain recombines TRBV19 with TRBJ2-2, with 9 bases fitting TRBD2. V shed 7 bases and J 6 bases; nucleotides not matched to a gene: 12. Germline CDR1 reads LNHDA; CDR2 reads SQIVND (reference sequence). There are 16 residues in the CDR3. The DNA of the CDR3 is TGTGCCAGTAATAGTGGGAGACTAGCGGTTCCCGGGGAGCTGTTTTTT. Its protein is CASNSGRLAVPGELFF.

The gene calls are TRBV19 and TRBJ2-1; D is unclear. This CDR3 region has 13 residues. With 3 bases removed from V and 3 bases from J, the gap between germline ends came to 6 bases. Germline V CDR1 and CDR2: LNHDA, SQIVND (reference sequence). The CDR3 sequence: CASSMHGYNEQFF. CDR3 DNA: TGTGCCAGTAGTATGCACGGCTACAATGAGCAGTTCTTC.

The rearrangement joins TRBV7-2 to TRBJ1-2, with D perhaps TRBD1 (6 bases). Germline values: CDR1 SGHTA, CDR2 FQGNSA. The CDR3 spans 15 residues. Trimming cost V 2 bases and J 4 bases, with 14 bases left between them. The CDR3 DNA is TGTGCCAGCAGCTTATGGAGGGGGGGCGGCTATGGCTACACCTTC. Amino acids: CASSLWRGGGYGYTF.

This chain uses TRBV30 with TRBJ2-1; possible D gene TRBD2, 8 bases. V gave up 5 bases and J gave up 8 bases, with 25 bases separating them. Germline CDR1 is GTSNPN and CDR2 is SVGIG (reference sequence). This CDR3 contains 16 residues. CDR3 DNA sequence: TGTGCCTGGGGGCGGGGGGCAGGGGGAGGCCCGGATGAGCAGTTCTTC. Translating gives CAWGRGAGGGPDEQFF.

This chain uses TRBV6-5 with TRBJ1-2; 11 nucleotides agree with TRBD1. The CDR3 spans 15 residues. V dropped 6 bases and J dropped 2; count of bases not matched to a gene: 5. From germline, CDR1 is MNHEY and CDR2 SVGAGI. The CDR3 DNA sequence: TGTGCCAGCAGCTCAGGACAGGGGGCAAACTATGGCTACACCTTC. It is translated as CASSSGQGANYGYTF.

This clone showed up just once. CDR3 bases: TGTGCCAGCACTCGGGGGACTCTCTATGGCTACACCTTC. This encodes CASTRGTLYGYTF. The chain joins TRBV25-1 to TRBJ1-2; tentatively, D is TRBD1 (5 bases). Per germline, CDR1 MGHDK and CDR2 SYGVNS. V was shortened by 7 bases and J by 4 bases, with 13 bases between the two germline ends. The CDR3 totals 13 residues.

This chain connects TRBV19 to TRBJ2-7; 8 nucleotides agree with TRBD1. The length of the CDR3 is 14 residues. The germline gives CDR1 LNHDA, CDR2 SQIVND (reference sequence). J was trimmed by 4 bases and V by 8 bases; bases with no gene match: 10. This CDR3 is CASSNRGITYEQYF. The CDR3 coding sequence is TGTGCCAGTTCCAACAGGGGGATTACGTACGAGCAGTACTTC.

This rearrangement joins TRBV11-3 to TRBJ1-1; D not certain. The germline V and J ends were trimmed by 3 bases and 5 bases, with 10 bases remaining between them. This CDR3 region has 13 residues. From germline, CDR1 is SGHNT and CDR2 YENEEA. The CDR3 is CASSFVSGTEAFF. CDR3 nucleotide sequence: TGTGCCAGCAGCTTTGTGAGCGGGACTGAAGCTTTCTTT.

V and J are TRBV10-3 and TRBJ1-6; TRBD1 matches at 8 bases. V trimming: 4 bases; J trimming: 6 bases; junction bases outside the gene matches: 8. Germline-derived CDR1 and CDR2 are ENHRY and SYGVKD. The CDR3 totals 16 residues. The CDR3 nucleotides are TGTGCCATCAGTGGTCCCGGCAGGGGGCTTAATTCACCCCTCCACTTT. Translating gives CAISGPGRGLNSPLHF.

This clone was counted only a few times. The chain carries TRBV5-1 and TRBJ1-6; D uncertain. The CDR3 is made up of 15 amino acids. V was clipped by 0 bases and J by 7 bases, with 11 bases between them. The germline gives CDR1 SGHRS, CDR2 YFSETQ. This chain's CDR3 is CASSLVALRNSPLHF. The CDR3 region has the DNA TGCGCCAGCAGCTTGGTCGCTCTGAGAAATTCACCCCTCCACTTT.

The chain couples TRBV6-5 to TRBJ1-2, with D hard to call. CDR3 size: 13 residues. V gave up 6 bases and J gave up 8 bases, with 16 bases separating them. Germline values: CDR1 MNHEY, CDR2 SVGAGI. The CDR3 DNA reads TGTGCCAGCAGGAAGGAGAGCGTTTTAGGCTACACCTTC. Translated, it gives CASRKESVLGYTF.

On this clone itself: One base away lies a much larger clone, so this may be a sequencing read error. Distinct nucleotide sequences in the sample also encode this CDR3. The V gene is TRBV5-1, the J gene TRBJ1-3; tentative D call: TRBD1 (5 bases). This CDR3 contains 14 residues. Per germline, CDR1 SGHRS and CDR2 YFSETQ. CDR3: CASSLRGLGNTIYF. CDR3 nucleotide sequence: TGCGCCAGCAGTTTAAGGGGATTGGGAAATACCATATATTTT.

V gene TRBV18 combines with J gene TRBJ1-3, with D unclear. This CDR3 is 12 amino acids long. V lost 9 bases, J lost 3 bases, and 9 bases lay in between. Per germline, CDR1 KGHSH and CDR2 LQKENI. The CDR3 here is CARTELGNTIYF. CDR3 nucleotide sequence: TGTGCCAGAACAGAACTTGGAAACACCATATATTTT.